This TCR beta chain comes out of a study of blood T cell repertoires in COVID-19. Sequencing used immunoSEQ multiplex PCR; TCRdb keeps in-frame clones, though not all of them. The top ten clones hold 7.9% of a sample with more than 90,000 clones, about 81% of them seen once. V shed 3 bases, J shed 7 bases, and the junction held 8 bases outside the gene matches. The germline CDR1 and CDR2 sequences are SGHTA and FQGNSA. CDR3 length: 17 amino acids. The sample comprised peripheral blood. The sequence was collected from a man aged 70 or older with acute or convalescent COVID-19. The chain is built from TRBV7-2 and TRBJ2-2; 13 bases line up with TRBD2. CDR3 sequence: CASSLRTSGSGVGELFF. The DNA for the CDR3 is TGTGCCAGCAGCTTGAGGACTAGCGGGAGCGGAGTCGGGGAGCTGTTTTTT.